This T cell receptor (beta chain) was recorded in a study of T cell changes during pregnancy in multiple sclerosis. Only in-frame clones appear in the TCRdb table, and some are missing; sequencing was by immunoSEQ multiplex PCR. The data show tens of thousands of clones, about 92% seen once. The CDR3 runs to 13 residues. The V and J ends lost 4 bases and 1 base respectively, with 8 bases between them. Germline V gives CDR1 SGDLS, CDR2 YYNGEE. The sequence was collected from a female donor with multiple sclerosis, enrolled in a pregnancy study. The sample consisted of peripheral blood, taken in the first trimester of pregnancy. V gene TRBV9 combines with J gene TRBJ1-1; no reliable D call. The CDR3 coding sequence is TGTGCCAGCAGCCGGTCGGGGAACACTGAAGCTTTCTTT. As protein: CASSRSGNTEAFF.